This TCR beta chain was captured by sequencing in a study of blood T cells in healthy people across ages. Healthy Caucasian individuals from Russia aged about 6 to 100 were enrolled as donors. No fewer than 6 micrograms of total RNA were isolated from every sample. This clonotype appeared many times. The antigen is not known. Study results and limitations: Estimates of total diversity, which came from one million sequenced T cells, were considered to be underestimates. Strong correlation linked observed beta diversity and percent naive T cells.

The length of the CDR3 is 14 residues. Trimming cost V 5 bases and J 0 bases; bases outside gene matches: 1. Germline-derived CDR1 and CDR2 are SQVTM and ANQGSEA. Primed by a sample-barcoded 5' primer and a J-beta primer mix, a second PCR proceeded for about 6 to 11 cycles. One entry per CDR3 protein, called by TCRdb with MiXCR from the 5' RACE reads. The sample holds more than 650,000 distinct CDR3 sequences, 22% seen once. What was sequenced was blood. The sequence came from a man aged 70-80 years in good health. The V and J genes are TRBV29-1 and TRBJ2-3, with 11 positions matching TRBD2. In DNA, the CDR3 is TGCAGCGTTACTAGCGGGGGAAGCACAGATACGCAGTATTTT. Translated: CSVTSGGSTDTQYF.